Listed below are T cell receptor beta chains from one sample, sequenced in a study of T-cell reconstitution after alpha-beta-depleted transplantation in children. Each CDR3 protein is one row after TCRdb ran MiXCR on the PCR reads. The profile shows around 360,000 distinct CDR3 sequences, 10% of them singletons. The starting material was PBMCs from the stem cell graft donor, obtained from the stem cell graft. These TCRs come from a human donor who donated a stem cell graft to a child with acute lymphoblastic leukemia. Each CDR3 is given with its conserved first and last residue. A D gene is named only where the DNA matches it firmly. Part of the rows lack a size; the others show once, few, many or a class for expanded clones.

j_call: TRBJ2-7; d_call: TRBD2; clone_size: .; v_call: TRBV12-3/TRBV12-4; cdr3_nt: TGTGCCAGCAGTAGCGGGAGCCCCTACGAGCAGTACTTC; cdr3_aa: CASSSGSPYEQYF
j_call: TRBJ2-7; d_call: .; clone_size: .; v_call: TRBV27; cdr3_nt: TGTGCCAGCAGCACCCCAGGGTCCGAGCAGTACTTC; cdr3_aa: CASSTPGSEQYF
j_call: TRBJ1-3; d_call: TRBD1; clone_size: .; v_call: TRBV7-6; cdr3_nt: TGTGCCAGCAGCTTGGAGGGACAGGGGTATGGAAACACCATATATTTT; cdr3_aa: CASSLEGQGYGNTIYF
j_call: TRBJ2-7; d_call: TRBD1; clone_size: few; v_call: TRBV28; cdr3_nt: TGTGCCAGCAGGATGGGGACAGGGTGGTACGAGCAGTACTTC; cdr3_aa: CASRMGTGWYEQYF
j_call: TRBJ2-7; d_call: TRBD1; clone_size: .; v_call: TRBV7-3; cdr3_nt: TGTGCCAACGTGACGACAGGGGAGAGCTCCTACGAGCAGTACTTC; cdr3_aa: CANVTTGESSYEQYF
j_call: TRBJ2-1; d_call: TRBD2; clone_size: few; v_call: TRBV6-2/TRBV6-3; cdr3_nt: TGTGCCAGCAGTATGTCCCACCCCCGGACTAGCGGGAGGCCCCGAGCCTACAATGAGCAGTTCTTC; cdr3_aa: CASSMSHPRTSGRPRAYNEQFF
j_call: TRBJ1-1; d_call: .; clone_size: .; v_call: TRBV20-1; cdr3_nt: TGCAGTGCTTTAGCTAACCAGGCGTCGAACACTGAAGCTTTCTTT; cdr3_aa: CSALANQASNTEAFF
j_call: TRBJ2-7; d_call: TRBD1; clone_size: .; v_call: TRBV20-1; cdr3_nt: TGCAGTGCTAGCCTACCGGGACAGGGGGGGGAGCAGTACTTC; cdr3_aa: CSASLPGQGGEQYF
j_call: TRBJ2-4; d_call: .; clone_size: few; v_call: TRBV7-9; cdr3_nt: TGTGCCAGCAGCGGCTGGGAGGACATTCAGTACTTC; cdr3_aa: CASSGWEDIQYF
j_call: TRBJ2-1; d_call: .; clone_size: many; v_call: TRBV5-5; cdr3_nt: TGTGCCAGCAGCACCCGGGACACCTCCTACAATGAGCAGTTCTTC; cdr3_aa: CASSTRDTSYNEQFF
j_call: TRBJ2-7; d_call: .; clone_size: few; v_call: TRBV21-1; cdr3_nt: TGTGCCAGCAGCAAAGTCGATTGTAGCGGCCCCTCCTACGAGCAGTACTTC; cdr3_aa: CASSKVDCSGPSYEQYF
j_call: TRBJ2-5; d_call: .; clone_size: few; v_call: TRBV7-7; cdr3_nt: TGTGCTAGCAGCTTAGCGAGGGGCGAAGAGACCCAGTACTTC; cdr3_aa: CASSLARGEETQYF
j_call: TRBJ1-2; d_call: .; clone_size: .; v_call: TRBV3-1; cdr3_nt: TGTGCCAGCAGCCAGGAACAGGGATTGGCGAACTATGGCTACACCTTC; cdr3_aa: CASSQEQGLANYGYTF
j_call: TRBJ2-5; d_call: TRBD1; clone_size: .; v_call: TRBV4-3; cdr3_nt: TGCGCCAGCAGCCAAGGACCGGGACAGCAAGAGACCCAGTACTTC; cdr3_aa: CASSQGPGQQETQYF
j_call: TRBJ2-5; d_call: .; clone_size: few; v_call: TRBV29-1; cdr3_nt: TGCAGCGTAATCGGAGGGACACCTCAAGAGACCCAGTACTTC; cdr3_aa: CSVIGGTPQETQYF
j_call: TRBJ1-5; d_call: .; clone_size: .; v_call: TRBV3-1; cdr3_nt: TGTGCCAGCGGCCCCCTAGGTAGCAATCAGCCCCAGCATTTT; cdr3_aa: CASGPLGSNQPQHF
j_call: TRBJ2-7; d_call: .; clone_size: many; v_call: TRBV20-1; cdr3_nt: TGCAGTGCTAGGGGACTTTACGAGCAGTACTTC; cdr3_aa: CSARGLYEQYF
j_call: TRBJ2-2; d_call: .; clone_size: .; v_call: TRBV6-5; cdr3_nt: TGTGCCAGCAGTTACTTAGAGGGGACCGGGGAGCTGTTTTTT; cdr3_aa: CASSYLEGTGELFF
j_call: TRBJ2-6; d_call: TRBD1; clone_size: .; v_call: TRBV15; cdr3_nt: TGTGCAGCCGGGGACCCCTCGGGACAGTGGGTCTCTGGGGCCAACGTCCTGACTTTC; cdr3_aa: CAAGDPSGQWVSGANVLTF
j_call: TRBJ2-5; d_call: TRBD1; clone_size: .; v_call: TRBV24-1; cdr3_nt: TGTGCCACCAGTGATTCCGTCTCGGACAGGGGCAGGGAGACCCAGTACTTC; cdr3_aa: CATSDSVSDRGRETQYF
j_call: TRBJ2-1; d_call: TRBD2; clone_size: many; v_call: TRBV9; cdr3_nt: TGTGCCAGCAGCGTAGAGGGACTATCCTACAATGAGCAGTTCTTC; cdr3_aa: CASSVEGLSYNEQFF